These T cell receptor beta chains were read from a single sample in a study of T cell changes during pregnancy in multiple sclerosis. Only in-frame clones appear in the TCRdb table, and some are missing; sequencing was by immunoSEQ multiplex PCR. The sample includes about 70,000 clones, approximately 92% of them seen just once. The sequencing here drew on CD8+ T cells from peripheral blood mononuclear cells, taken in the third trimester of pregnancy. These receptors originate from a female donor in good health, enrolled as a control in a pregnancy study. CDR3s include the opening cysteine and the closing phenylalanine or tryptophan. A D gene is named only where the DNA matches it firmly.

J,D,V,CDR3
TRBJ2-1,NA,TRBV6-1,CASSEGLSEQFF
TRBJ1-2,NA,TRBV6-6,CASTIQGMNGYTF
TRBJ1-4,NA,TRBV25-1,CASSEYTLLRQNEKLFF
TRBJ1-5,TRBD1,TRBV4-2,CASSHTGTGNQPQHF
TRBJ2-2,NA,TRBV7-9,CASSRTGELFF
TRBJ2-2,TRBD2,TRBV5-8,CASSLASGGPNTGELFF
TRBJ2-3,TRBD2,TRBV4-3,CASSPRLAGAYTDTQYF
TRBJ1-1,NA,TRBV19,CASKGQNTEAFF
TRBJ2-3,TRBD1,TRBV16,CASSQPGQGISTDTQYF
TRBJ1-2,TRBD1,TRBV5-4,CASSLGTVGRGYTF
TRBJ1-3,NA,TRBV10-3,CATYDSGNTIYF
TRBJ1-3,TRBD1,TRBV5-1,CASSPGTGAGGNTIYF
TRBJ2-7,TRBD1,TRBV13,CASSLMGTGGYEQYF
TRBJ2-1,NA,TRBV5-4,CASSSPTGNEQFF
TRBJ1-2,NA,TRBV5-1,CASSHLGGAGGYTF
TRBJ2-1,NA,TRBV14,CASSPAGTLSYNEQFF
TRBJ1-2,NA,TRBV29-1,CSVAGDVTDYGYTF
TRBJ1-1,TRBD1,TRBV14,CASSPSGQMNTEAFF
TRBJ1-2,TRBD1,TRBV27,CASSLSTGTGKHYGYTF
TRBJ2-7,TRBD1,TRBV19,CASSPGGTGDRAYEQYF
TRBJ2-7,NA,TRBV9,CASNTGADNYEQYF
TRBJ2-2,NA,TRBV5-6,CASSLSRTIGTGELFF
TRBJ1-5,NA,TRBV2,CASSANPGGNQPQHF
TRBJ1-1,TRBD1,TRBV10-3,CAISEAGGHTEAFF
TRBJ1-4,TRBD1,TRBV4-3,CASSLGTGGEKLFF
TRBJ2-2,TRBD2,TRBV7-9,CASRSGGYTGELFF
TRBJ2-3,NA,TRBV6-4,CASSEGAHDTQYF
TRBJ2-1,TRBD1,TRBV5-1,CASSEGTDYNEQFF
TRBJ2-1,NA,TRBV12-5,CASGLGLVDEQFF
TRBJ2-2,TRBD1,TRBV27,CASSFGGQGAGELFF
TRBJ2-7,NA,TRBV30,CAWSVNRDSYF
TRBJ2-7,NA,TRBV9,CASSVDSISYEQYF
TRBJ2-2,TRBD2,TRBV27,CASSLWGGGNTGELFF
TRBJ2-5,TRBD1,TRBV5-1,CASSQETGEETQYF
TRBJ1-4,TRBD1,TRBV4-3,CASSQDGRQGGEKLFF
TRBJ2-5,NA,TRBV18,CASSPGQQPQETQYF
TRBJ1-1,NA,TRBV5-4,CASSLAPAQNTEAFF
TRBJ2-3,TRBD2,TRBV4-2,CASSQVRAGGRDTQYF
TRBJ1-1,NA,TRBV5-1,CASSTGQPLNTEAFF
TRBJ2-2,TRBD2,TRBV7-2,CASRASGGQIGELFF
TRBJ2-1,TRBD2,TRBV29-1,CSPTSGVNSDEQFF
TRBJ1-2,TRBD1,TRBV7-9,CASSFLGQGTYGYTF
TRBJ2-7,TRBD1,TRBV4-1,CASSQGAWTGVSYEQYF
TRBJ2-5,NA,TRBV19,CASSIDLETQYF
TRBJ2-7,NA,TRBV19,CASSPGGFYEQYF
TRBJ1-1,TRBD1,TRBV2,CAIPERDRNTEAFF
TRBJ2-2,TRBD1,TRBV5-5,CASSNLGQGLRELFF
TRBJ2-1,NA,TRBV7-9,CASSHKLSMYNEQFF
TRBJ1-6,NA,TRBV7-3,CASSLMLRQLGSPLHF
TRBJ1-2,NA,TRBV27,CASSSDSNYGYTF
TRBJ1-1,NA,TRBV7-8,CASSDRQNTEAFF
TRBJ1-1,NA,TRBV9,CASSVMGTAFDTEAFF
TRBJ1-1,NA,TRBV11-2,CASSLEWRGRGTEAFF
TRBJ1-5,TRBD1,TRBV29-1,CSVETGEGNQPQHF
TRBJ1-1,NA,TRBV5-1,CASSLGAEAFF
TRBJ1-1,TRBD1,TRBV7-3,CASSLWTGENTEAFF
TRBJ2-7,TRBD2,TRBV7-2,CASSFSGGALVAEQYF
TRBJ1-2,TRBD1,TRBV5-1,CASSLGATGANYGYTF
TRBJ2-7,NA,TRBV11-2,CASSLSTGYEQYF
TRBJ2-5,TRBD2,TRBV9,CASSVVSGEGETQYF